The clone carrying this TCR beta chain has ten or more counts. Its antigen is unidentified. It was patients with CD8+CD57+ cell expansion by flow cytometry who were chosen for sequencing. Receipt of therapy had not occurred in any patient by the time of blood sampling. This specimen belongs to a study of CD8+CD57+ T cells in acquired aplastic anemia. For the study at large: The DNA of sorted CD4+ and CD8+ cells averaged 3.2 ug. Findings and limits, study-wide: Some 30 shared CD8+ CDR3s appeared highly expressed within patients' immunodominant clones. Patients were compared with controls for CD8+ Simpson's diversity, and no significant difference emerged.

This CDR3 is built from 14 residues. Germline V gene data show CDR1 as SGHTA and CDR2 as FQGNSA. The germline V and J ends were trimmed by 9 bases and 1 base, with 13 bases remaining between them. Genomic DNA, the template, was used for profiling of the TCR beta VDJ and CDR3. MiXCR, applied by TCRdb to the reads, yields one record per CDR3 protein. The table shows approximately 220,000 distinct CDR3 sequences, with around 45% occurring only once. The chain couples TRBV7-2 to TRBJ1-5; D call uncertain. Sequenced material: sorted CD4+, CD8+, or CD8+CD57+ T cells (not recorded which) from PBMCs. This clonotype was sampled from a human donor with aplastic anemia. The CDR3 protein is CASSLGLSNQPQHF. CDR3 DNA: TGTGCCAGTTCTCTGGGCTTAAGCAATCAGCCCCAGCATTTT.